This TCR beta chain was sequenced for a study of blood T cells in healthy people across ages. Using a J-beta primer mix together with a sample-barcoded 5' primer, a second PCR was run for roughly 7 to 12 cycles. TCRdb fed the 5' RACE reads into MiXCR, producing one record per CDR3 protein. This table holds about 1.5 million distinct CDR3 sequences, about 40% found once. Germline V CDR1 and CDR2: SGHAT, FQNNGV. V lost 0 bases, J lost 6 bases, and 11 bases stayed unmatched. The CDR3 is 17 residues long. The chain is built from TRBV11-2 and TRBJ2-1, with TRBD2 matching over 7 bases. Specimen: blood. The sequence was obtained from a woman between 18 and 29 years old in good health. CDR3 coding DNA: TGTGCCAGCAGCTTAGATTCGAGGGAGGGCCTTTTCAATGAGCAGTTCTTC. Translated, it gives CASSLDSREGLFNEQFF.